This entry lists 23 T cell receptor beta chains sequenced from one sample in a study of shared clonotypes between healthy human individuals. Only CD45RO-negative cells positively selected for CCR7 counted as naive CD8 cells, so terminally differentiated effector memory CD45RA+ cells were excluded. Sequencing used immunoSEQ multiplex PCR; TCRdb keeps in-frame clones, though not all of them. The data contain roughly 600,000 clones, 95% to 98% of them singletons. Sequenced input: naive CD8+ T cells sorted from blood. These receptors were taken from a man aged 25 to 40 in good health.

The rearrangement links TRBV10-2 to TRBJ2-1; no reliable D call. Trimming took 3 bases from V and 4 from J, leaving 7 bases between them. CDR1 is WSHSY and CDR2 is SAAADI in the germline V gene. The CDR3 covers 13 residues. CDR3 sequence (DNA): TGCGCCAGCAGTGAAAGTGGGTACAATGAGCAGTTCTTC. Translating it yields CASSESGYNEQFF.

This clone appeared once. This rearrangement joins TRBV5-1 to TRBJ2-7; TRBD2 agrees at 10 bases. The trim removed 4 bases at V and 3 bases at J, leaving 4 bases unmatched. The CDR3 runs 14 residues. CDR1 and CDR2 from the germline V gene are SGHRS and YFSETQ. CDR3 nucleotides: TGCGCCAGCAGCCCCGGGACTAGCGACTACGAGCAGTACTTC. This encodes CASSPGTSDYEQYF.

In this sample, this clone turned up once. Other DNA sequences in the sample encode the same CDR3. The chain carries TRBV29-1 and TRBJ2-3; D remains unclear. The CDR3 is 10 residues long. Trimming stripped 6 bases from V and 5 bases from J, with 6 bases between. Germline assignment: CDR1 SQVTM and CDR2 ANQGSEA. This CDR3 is CSVERDTQYF. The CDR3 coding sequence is TGCAGCGTCGAGAGAGATACGCAGTATTTT.

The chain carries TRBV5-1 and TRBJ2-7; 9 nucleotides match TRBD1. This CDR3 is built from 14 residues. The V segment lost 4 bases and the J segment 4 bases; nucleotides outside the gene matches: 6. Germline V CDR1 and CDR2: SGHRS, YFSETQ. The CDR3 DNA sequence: TGCGCCAGCAGCCCCTCCGGGACAGGGTACGAGCAGTACTTC. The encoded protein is CASSPSGTGYEQYF.

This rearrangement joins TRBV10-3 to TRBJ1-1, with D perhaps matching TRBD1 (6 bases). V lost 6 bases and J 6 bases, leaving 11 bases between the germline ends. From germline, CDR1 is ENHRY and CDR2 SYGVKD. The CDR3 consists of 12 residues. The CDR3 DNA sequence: TGTGCCATCAGCTCACAGGGCGCTGAAGCTTTCTTT. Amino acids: CAISSQGAEAFF.

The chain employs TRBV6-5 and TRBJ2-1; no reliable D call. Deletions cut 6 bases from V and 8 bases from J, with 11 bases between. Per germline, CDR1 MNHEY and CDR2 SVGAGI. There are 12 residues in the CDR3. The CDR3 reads CASSLVGDEQFF. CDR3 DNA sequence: TGTGCCAGCAGCCTAGTGGGTGATGAGCAGTTCTTC.

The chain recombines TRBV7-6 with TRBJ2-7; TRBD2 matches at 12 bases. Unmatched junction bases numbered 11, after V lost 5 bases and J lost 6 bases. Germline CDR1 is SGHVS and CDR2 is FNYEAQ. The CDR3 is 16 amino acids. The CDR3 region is CASSPPTSGRTSEQYF. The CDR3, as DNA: TGTGCCAGCAGCCCCCCCACTAGCGGGAGGACAAGCGAGCAGTACTTC.

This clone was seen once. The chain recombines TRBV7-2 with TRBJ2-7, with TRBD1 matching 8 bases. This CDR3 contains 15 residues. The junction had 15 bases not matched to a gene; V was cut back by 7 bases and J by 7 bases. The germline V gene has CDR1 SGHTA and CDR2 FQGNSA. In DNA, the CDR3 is TGTGCCAGCACCCAATTCGCGACAGGGGACAAGGAGCAGTACTTC. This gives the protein CASTQFATGDKEQYF.

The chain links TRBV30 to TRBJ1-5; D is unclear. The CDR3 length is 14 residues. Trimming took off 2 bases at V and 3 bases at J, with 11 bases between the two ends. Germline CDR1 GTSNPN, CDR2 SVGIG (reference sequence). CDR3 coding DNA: TGTGCCTGGAGTCGCCAGAACTTCAATCAGCCCCAGCATTTT. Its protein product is CAWSRQNFNQPQHF.

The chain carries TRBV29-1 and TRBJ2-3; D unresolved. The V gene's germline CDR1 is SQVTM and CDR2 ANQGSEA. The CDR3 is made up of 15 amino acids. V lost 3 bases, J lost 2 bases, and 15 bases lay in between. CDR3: CSVDLQPTLTDTQYF. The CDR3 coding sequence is TGCAGCGTTGATCTACAGCCTACCCTCACAGATACGCAGTATTTT.

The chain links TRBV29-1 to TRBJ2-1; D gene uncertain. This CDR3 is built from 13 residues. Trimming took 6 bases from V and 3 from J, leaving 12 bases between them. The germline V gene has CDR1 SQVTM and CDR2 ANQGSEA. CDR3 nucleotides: TGCAGCGTCTCCCTCACTAACTACAATGAGCAGTTCTTC. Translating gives CSVSLTNYNEQFF.

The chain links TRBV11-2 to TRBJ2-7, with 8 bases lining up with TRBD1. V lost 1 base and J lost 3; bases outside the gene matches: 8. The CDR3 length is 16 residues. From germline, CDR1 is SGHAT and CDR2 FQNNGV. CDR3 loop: CASSLAALGQGYEQYF. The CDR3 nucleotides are TGTGCCAGCAGCTTAGCGGCACTTGGACAGGGCTACGAGCAGTACTTC. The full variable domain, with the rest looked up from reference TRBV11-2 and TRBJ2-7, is EAGVAQSPRYKIIEKRQSVAFWCNPISGHATLYWYQQILGQGPKLLIQFQNNGVVDDSQLPKDRFSAERLKGVDSTLKIQPAKLEDSAVYLCASSLAALGQGYEQYFGPGTRLTVT.

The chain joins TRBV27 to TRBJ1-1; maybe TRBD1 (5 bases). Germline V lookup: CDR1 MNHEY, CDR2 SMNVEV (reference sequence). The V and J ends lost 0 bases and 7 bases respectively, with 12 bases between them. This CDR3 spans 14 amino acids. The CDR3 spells CASSLSEGRSEAFF. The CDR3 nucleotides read TGTGCCAGCAGTTTATCGGAGGGGAGGAGTGAAGCTTTCTTT.

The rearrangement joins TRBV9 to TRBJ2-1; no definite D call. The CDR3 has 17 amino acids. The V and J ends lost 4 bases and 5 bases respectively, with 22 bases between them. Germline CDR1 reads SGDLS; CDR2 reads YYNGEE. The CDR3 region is CASSPFGRTSKNNEQFF. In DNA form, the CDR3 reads TGTGCCAGCAGCCCCTTCGGTCGGACCTCCAAAAACAATGAGCAGTTCTTC.

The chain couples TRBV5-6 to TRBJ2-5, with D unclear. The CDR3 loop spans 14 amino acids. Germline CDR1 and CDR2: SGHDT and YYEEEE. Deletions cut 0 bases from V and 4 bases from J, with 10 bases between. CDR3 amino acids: CASSLVRSLETQYF. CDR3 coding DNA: TGTGCCAGCAGCTTGGTGAGGAGTCTAGAGACCCAGTACTTC. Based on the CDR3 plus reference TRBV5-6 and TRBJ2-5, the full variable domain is DAGVTQSPTHLIKTRGQQVTLRCSPKSGHDTVSWYQQALGQGPQFIFQYYEEEERQRGNFPDRFSGHQFPNYSSELNVNALLLGDSALYLCASSLVRSLETQYFGPGTRLLVL.

This chain's CDR3 is CASSYGRDRYNEQFF. CDR3 sequence (DNA): TGTGCCAGCAGTTACGGCAGGGACCGATACAATGAGCAGTTCTTC. The chain links TRBV6-6 to TRBJ2-1; D possibly uses TRBD1 or TRBD2 (5 bases each). This CDR3 has 15 amino acids. From germline, CDR1 is MNHNY and CDR2 SVGAGI (reference sequence). V was pared by 2 bases and J by 4 bases, with 12 bases between.

The CDR3 sequence: CATTSGDLTLEAFF. Written as DNA, the CDR3 is TGTGCCACCACCTCGGGTGACTTGACTCTTGAAGCTTTCTTT. The chain carries TRBV15 and TRBJ1-1; D is undetermined. The CDR3 runs 14 residues. From germline, CDR1 is LNHNV and CDR2 YYDKDF (reference sequence). Trimming removed 7 bases from V and 7 bases from J, with 19 bases in between.

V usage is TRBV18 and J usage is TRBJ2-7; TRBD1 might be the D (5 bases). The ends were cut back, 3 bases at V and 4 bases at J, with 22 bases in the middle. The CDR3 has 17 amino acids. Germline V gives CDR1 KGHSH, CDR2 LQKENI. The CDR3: CASSPTPDNVRRYEQYF. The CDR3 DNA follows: TGTGCCAGCTCACCTACCCCGGACAATGTCCGTAGATACGAGCAGTACTTC.

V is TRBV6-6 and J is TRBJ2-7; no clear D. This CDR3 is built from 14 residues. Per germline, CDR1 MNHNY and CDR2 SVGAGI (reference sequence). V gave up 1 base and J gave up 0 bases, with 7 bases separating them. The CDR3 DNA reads TGTGCCAGCAGTTACTTAATAGCCTCCTACGAGCAGTACTTC. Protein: CASSYLIASYEQYF.

This chain's CDR3 is CASSLAGLAGEGGELFF. CDR3 bases: TGTGCCAGCAGCTTAGCAGGACTAGCGGGAGAGGGCGGGGAGCTGTTTTTT. The rearrangement links TRBV7-8 to TRBJ2-2; 13 bases match TRBD2. CDR1 and CDR2 (germline): SGHVS, FQNEAQ. The CDR3 loop spans 17 amino acids. V was pared by 0 bases and J by 7 bases, with 5 bases of the junction left unmatched. Together with reference TRBV7-8 and TRBJ2-2, the CDR3 gives the full variable domain: GAGVSQSPRYKVAKRGQDVALRCDPISGHVSLFWYQQALGQGPEFLTYFQNEAQLDKSGLPSDRFFAERPEGSVSTLKIQRTQQEDSAVYLCASSLAGLAGEGGELFFGEGSRLTVL.

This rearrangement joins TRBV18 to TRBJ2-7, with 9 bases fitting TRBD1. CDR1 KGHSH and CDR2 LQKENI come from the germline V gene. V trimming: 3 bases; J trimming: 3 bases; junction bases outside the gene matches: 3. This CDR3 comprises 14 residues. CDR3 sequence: CASSPQDRGYEQYF. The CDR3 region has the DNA TGTGCCAGCTCACCCCAGGACAGGGGCTACGAGCAGTACTTC. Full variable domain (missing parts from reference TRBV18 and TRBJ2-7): NAGVMQNPRHLVRRRGQEARLRCSPMKGHSHVYWYRQLPEEGLKFMVYLQKENIIDESGMPKERFSAEFPKEGPSILRIQQVVRGDSAAYFCASSPQDRGYEQYFGPGTRLTVT.

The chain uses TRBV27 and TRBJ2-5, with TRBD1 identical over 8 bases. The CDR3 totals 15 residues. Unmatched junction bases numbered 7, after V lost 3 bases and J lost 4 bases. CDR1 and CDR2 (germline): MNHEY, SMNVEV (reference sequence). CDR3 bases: TGTGCCAGCAGTTTTGGGCAGGGGGCATCAGAGACCCAGTACTTC. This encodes CASSFGQGASETQYF.

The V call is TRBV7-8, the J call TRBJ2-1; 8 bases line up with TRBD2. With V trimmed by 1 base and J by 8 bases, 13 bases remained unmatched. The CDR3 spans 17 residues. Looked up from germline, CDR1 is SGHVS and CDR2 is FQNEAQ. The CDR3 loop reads CASSLGEAIAGRYEQFF. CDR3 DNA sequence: TGTGCCAGCAGCTTAGGGGAAGCTATAGCGGGACGGTATGAGCAGTTCTTC.